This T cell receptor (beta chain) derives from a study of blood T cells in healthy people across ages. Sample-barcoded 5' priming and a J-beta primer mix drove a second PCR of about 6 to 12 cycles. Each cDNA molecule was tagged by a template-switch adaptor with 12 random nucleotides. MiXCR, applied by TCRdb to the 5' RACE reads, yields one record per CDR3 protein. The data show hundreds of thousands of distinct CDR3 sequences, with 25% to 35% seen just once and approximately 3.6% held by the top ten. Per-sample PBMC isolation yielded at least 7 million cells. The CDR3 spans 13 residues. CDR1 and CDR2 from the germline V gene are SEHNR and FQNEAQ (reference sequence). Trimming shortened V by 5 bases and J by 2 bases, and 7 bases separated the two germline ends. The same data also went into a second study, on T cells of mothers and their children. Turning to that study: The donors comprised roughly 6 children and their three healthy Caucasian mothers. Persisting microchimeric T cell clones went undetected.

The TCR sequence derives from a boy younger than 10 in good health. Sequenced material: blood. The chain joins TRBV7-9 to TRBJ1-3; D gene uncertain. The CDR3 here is CASSLKAGNTIYF. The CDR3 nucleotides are TGTGCCAGCAGCCTAAAAGCTGGAAACACCATATATTTT.